This TCR beta chain was recorded in a study of T cells in Graves' hyperthyroidism and ophthalmopathy. Whole-study findings and limits: Ophthalmopathy and stable hyperthyroidism were separated by a 13 V-J model. Researchers found most expanded thyroid clonotypes above 0.001 in blood as well. The model identified upcoming ophthalmopathy a median roughly 6 months ahead of onset.

Fresh peripheral blood, approximately 9.6 ml, yielded the PBMCs. Amplified regions were TCR beta CDR3 sequences from RNA transcripts. The TCR CDR3 was amplified in a first-round RT-PCR using the HTBI primer set. TCRdb fed the multiplex PCR reads into MiXCR, producing one record per CDR3 protein. The sample contains approximately 220,000 distinct CDR3 sequences, 15% to 20% of which appear only once. The germline V gene encodes CDR1 SNHLY and CDR2 FYNNEI. The ends were cut back, 5 bases at V and 4 bases at J, with 14 bases in the middle. The CDR3 length is 14 residues. This clonotype was counted many times. Its antigen is still unknown.

What was sequenced was blood. The clonotype originates from a man aged 35-49 years with Graves' hyperthyroidism. The V call is TRBV2, the J call TRBJ2-5, with D unresolved. The CDR3 sequence is CASSPMGLRETQYF. CDR3 in DNA: TGTGCCAGCAGTCCAATGGGGTTGAGAGAGACCCAGTACTTC.